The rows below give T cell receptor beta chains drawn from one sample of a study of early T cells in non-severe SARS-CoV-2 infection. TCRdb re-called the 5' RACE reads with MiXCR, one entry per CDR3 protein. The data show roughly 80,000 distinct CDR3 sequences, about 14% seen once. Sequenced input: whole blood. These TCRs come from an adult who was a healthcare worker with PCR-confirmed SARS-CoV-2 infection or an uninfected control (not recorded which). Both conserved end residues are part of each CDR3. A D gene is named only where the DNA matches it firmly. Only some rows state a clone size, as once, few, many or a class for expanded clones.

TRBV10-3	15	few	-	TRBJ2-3	TGTGCCATCAGTGAGGGGAAGACTAGCACAGATACGCAGTATTTT	CAISEGKTSTDTQYF
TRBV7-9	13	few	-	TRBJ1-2	TGTGCCAGCAGCTTAGTGGCAAGCCCCGGCTACACCTTC	CASSLVASPGYTF
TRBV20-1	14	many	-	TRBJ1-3	TGCAGTGCTAGAGAGCCCTGGCCCGGAAACACCATATATTTT	CSAREPWPGNTIYF
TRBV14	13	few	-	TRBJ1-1	TGTGCCAGCAAAATCGGGGCGAACACTGAAGCTTTCTTT	CASKIGANTEAFF
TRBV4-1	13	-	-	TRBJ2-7	TGCGCCAGCAGCCCGAGCTTGGCCTACGAGCAGTACTTC	CASSPSLAYEQYF
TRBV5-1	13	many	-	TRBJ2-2	TGCGCCAGCAGCTTGGTTTACACCGGGGAGCTGTTTTTT	CASSLVYTGELFF
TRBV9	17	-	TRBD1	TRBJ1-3	TGTGCCAGCAGCGCCCATCGGACAGGGCGAATTGGAAACACCATATATTTT	CASSAHRTGRIGNTIYF
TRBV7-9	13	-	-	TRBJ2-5	TGTGCCAGCAGCTCCGGGCTAAAAGAGACCCAGTACTTC	CASSSGLKETQYF
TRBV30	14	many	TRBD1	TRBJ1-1	TGTGCCTGGAGTGACAGGGGGGTGAACACTGAAGCTTTCTTT	CAWSDRGVNTEAFF
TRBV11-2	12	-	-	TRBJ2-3	TGTGCCAGCGGTTGGAACACAGATACGCAGTATTTT	CASGWNTDTQYF
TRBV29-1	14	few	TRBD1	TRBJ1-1	TGCAGCGTTGAAGGCGGGACAGTAAACACTGAAGCTTTCTTT	CSVEGGTVNTEAFF
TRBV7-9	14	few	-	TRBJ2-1	TGTGCCAGCAGCTTAACCGGGACCTACAATGAGCAGTTCTTC	CASSLTGTYNEQFF
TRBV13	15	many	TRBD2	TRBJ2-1	TGTGCCAGCAGCTTTTTCCGGGGGGGCCGCAATGAGCAGTTCTTC	CASSFFRGGRNEQFF
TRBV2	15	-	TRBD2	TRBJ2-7	TGTGCCAGCAGTGAGGAGGGACTACCTTCCTACGAGCAGTACTTC	CASSEEGLPSYEQYF
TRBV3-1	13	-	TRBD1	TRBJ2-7	TGTGCCAGCAGCCACGGGACAGTCCACGAGCAGTACTTC	CASSHGTVHEQYF
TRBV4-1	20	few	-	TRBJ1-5	TGCGCCAGCAGCCAAGAATCCTTGGGACTGACCCGGGGAGGGAATCAGCCCCAGCATTTT	CASSQESLGLTRGGNQPQHF
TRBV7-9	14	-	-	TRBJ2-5	TGTGCCAGCAGCTTAGGACGGTTCCAAGAGACCCAGTACTTC	CASSLGRFQETQYF
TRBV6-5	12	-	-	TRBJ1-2	TGTGCCAGCAGTACCTCTAACTATGGCTACACCTTC	CASSTSNYGYTF
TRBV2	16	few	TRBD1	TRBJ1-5	TGTGCCAGCAGTTTAAACAGACAGGGAAGCAATCAGCCCCAGCATTTT	CASSLNRQGSNQPQHF
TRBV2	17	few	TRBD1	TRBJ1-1	TGTGCCAGCAGTGAAGGCATGACAGGGAAGTCCGAAACTGAAGCTTTCTTT	CASSEGMTGKSETEAFF
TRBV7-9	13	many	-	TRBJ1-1	TGTGCCAGCAGCTTAGAGGCGAACACTGAAGCTTTCTTT	CASSLEANTEAFF
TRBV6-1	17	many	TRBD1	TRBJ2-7	TGTGCCAGCACCATTGGCCTCCGGACAGGCGTCCACTACGAGCAGTACTTC	CASTIGLRTGVHYEQYF
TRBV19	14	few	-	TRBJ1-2	TGTGCCAGTAGTATAGCGGGTACGGCCTATGGCTACACCTTC	CASSIAGTAYGYTF
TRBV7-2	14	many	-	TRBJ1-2	TGTGCCAGCAGCTTAGATCGCAGAAACTATGGCTACACCTTC	CASSLDRRNYGYTF
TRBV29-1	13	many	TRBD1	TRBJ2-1	TGCAGCGTCCGGGACAGGGTTCTTGGTGAGCAGTTCTTC	CSVRDRVLGEQFF
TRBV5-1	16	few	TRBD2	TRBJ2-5	TGCGCCAGCAGCCCCGGGACTAGCGGGACAGCGGAGACCCAGTACTTC	CASSPGTSGTAETQYF
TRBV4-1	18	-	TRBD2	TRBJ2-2	TGCGCCAGCAGCCCCCTGGCGAGCGGGAGAGGATTAACCGGGGAGCTGTTTTTT	CASSPLASGRGLTGELFF
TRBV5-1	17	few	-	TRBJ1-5	TGCGCCAGCAGCACAATCCGGGCCAAAAGGTTGGATCAGCCCCAGCATTTT	CASSTIRAKRLDQPQHF
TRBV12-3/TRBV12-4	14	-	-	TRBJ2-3	TGTGCCAGCAGCCAACTACTAGTCACAGATACGCAGTATTTT	CASSQLLVTDTQYF
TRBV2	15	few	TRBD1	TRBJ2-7	TGTGCCAGCAGTGGACAGGGCGTAACCACCTACGAGCAGTACTTC	CASSGQGVTTYEQYF
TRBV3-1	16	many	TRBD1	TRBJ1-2	TGTGCCAGCAGCCAAGTATCGGGACAGAAAGACTATGGCTACACCTTC	CASSQVSGQKDYGYTF
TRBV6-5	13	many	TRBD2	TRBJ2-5	TGTGCCAGCGGAGGACTAGCGGGAGGGACCCAGTACTTC	CASGGLAGGTQYF
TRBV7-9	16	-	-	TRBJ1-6	TGTGCCAGCAGCTTGATCGGTCCCGCAGGGCCTTCACCCCTCCACTTT	CASSLIGPAGPSPLHF
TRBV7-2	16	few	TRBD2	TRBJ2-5	TGTGCCAGCAGCCCGGGGGGTATGGGGCTAGAAGAGACCCAGTACTTC	CASSPGGMGLEETQYF
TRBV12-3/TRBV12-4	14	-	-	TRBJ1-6	TGTGCCAGCAGTTTAGGGGGCGTCTCTTCACCCCTCCACTTT	CASSLGGVSSPLHF
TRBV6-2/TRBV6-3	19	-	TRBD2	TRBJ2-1	TGTGCCAGCATTTCGCAGCCCCGGCGAACTAGCGGCTCCTACAATGAGCAGTTCTTC	CASISQPRRTSGSYNEQFF
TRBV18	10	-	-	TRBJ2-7	TGTGCCAGCTCACCGTGGGACGAGTACTTC	CASSPWDEYF
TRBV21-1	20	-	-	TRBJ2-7	TGTGCCAGCAGCACCCTGGCCCTAGCGGGGTTGCAGGATACCGGCTACGAGCAGTACTTC	CASSTLALAGLQDTGYEQYF
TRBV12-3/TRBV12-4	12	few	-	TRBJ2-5	TGTGCCAGCAGTGCCAACAGGGAGACCCAGTACTTC	CASSANRETQYF
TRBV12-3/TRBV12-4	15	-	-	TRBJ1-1	TGTGCCAGCACGGTGACAGGACCGAGGGGGGCTGAAGCTTTCTTT	CASTVTGPRGAEAFF
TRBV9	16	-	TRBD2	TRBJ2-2	TGTGCCAGCAGCGTAGAGAGCGGGAAAAACACCGGGGAGCTGTTTTTT	CASSVESGKNTGELFF
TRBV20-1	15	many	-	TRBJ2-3	TGCAGTGCTAGAGATTGGGGGCGACGCACAGATACGCAGTATTTT	CSARDWGRRTDTQYF
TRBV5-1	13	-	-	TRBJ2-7	TGCGCCAGTCAGGAGGGCCCATCCTACGAGCAGTACTTC	CASQEGPSYEQYF
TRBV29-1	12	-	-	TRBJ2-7	TGCAGCGTTGAAGGCAGGGACTACGAGCAGTACTTC	CSVEGRDYEQYF
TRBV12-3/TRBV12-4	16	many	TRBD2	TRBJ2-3	TGTGCCAGCAGCCCCAGGACTAGCGGACCCACAGATACGCAGTATTTT	CASSPRTSGPTDTQYF
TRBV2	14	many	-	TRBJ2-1	TGTGCCAGCAGTGTAAGTCATTCCTACAATGAGCAGTTCTTC	CASSVSHSYNEQFF
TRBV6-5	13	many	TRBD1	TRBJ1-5	TGTGCCAGCAGTTACGACAGGGGTCAGCCCCAGCATTTT	CASSYDRGQPQHF